Below are 20 T cell receptor beta chains sequenced from a single sample in a study of OX40 agonist ivuxolimab in advanced cancers. The library came from the immunoSEQ multiplex PCR assay. As stored in TCRdb, this immuneACCESS dataset retains in-frame rearrangements with V and J assigned. A fraction of the clones does not appear; measured against another copy, unresolved V genes explain less than half of the discrepancy, and the remainder lacks a known reason. In all, the sample holds roughly 100,000 clones, and 87% of those were seen once. The ten most abundant clones make up under 0.35% of the sample. This material consisted of CD4+ or CD8+ T cells sorted from blood, taken in a trial of the OX40 agonist ivuxolimab. The origin of the receptors is an adult with an advanced solid tumor such as melanoma, head and neck, liver or kidney cancer.

V usage is TRBV19 and J usage is TRBJ1-1; D call uncertain. The CDR3 spans 15 residues. Germline CDR1 is LNHDA and CDR2 is SQIVND (reference sequence). Trimming removed 6 bases from V and 1 base from J, with 15 bases in between. CDR3 residues: CASSLLTHGNTEAFF. The DNA of the CDR3 is TGTGCCAGTAGCCTCCTCACCCACGGGAACACTGAAGCTTTCTTT.

This chain connects TRBV28 to TRBJ2-5, with 9 nucleotides matching TRBD1. Germline-derived CDR1 and CDR2 are MDHEN and SYDVKM. With V trimmed by 4 bases and J by 2 bases, 5 bases remained unmatched. This CDR3 is 15 amino acids long. The CDR3 DNA follows: TGTGCCAGCAGTTCCCTAGGACAGGGGCAAGAGACCCAGTACTTC. This translates into CASSSLGQGQETQYF.

The chain combines TRBV19 with TRBJ2-1; TRBD1 might be the D (5 bases). The V gene lost 6 bases and the J gene lost 7 bases, with 16 bases spanning the gap. Looked up from germline, CDR1 is LNHDA and CDR2 is SQIVND (reference sequence). The CDR3 loop spans 14 amino acids. CDR3 nucleotide sequence: TGTGCCAGTAGGCGACACACCGCAGGGAATGAGCAGTTCTTC. This codes for CASRRHTAGNEQFF.

This clone showed up just once. This chain joins TRBV7-6 and TRBJ2-3; tentatively, D is TRBD1 or TRBD2 (5 bases each). The CDR3 loop spans 14 amino acids. V was cut by 5 bases and J by 9 bases, with 18 bases left in between. Germline V gene lookup returns CDR1 SGHVS and CDR2 FNYEAQ. The CDR3 spells CASSQTDSRGTQYF. The CDR3 nucleotides read TGTGCCAGCAGCCAGACTGACAGCCGGGGCACGCAGTATTTT.

This chain links TRBV27 with TRBJ2-7; 8 bases line up with TRBD1. CDR1 and CDR2 (germline): MNHEY, SMNVEV (reference sequence). J gave up 2 bases and V 8 bases, and 14 bases lay outside the gene matches. The CDR3 loop spans 16 amino acids. This CDR3 is CASGPFETGATYEQYF. CDR3 nucleotides: TGTGCCAGCGGACCTTTCGAGACAGGGGCGACCTACGAGCAGTACTTC.

The chain is built from TRBV7-3 and TRBJ1-1, with D possibly being TRBD1 (5 bases). The germline CDR1 and CDR2 sequences are SGHTA and FQGTGA. The CDR3 covers 14 residues. V lost 5 bases and J lost 2, with 12 bases in between. The DNA of the CDR3 is TGTGCCAGCAGCAGGGACCAATTAAACACTGAAGCTTTCTTT. Residues: CASSRDQLNTEAFF. Using reference TRBV7-3 and TRBJ1-1 for the parts outside the CDR3, the full variable domain is GAGVSQTPSNKVTEKGKYVELRCDPISGHTALYWYRQSLGQGPEFLIYFQGTGAADDSGLPNDRFFAVRPEGSVSTLKIQRTERGDSAVYLCASSRDQLNTEAFFGQGTRLTVV.

The chain has TRBV5-1 and TRBJ2-7; D is tentatively TRBD1 or TRBD2 (5 bases each). Deletions cut 2 bases from V and 0 bases from J, with 12 bases between. From germline, CDR1 is SGHRS and CDR2 YFSETQ. This CDR3 is built from 15 residues. The CDR3 here is CASSFFRESSYEQYF. In DNA form, the CDR3 reads TGCGCCAGCAGCTTCTTCAGGGAGAGCTCCTACGAGCAGTACTTC.

This clone was seen only a few times. This chain uses TRBV13 with TRBJ1-2; D call uncertain. Looked up from germline, CDR1 is PRHDT and CDR2 is FYEKMQ (reference sequence). The CDR3 extends over 17 amino acids. V was cut by 8 bases and J by 4 bases, with 26 bases left in between. In DNA form, the CDR3 reads TGTGCCAGCCGCCGCGGGATTCCACGGCAGAGATTCTATGGCTACACCTTC. This translates into CASRRGIPRQRFYGYTF.

This rearrangement joins TRBV5-1 to TRBJ2-7, with D tentatively TRBD1 or TRBD2 (5 bases each). From germline, CDR1 is SGHRS and CDR2 YFSETQ. Trimming shortened V by 5 bases and J by 0 bases, and 15 bases separated the two germline ends. The CDR3 loop spans 15 amino acids. The CDR3 is CASSTGTASSYEQYF. The CDR3 DNA follows: TGCGCCAGCAGTACGGGGACGGCGAGCTCCTACGAGCAGTACTTC.

The chain is built from TRBV7-5 and TRBJ2-3; the DNA was not compared with TRBD2, the D call given in the table. TRBV7-5 is classified as a pseudogene. CDR3 size: 13 residues. The CDR3 DNA is TGTGTCAGACGGCGGGGGGCCACAGATACGCAGTATTTT. It specifies CVRRRGATDTQYF.

The V and J genes are TRBV7-9 and TRBJ2-7; 9 bases fit TRBD1. Germline CDR1 reads SEHNR; CDR2 reads FQNEAQ (reference sequence). This CDR3 has 16 amino acids. Germline trimming cut 5 bases from V and 0 bases from J; bases unmatched to any gene: 8. CDR3 protein: CASSLATGGFSYEQYF. For the CDR3, the DNA is TGTGCCAGCAGCCTCGCCACAGGGGGCTTCTCCTACGAGCAGTACTTC. Full variable domain (rest looked up from reference TRBV7-9 and TRBJ2-7): DTGVSQNPRHKITKRGQNVTFRCDPISEHNRLYWYRQTLGQGPEFLTYFQNEAQLEKSRLLSDRFSAERPKGSFSTLEIQRTEQGDSAMYLCASSLATGGFSYEQYFGPGTRLTVT.

This chain uses TRBV4-3 with TRBJ1-2; maybe TRBD1 (6 bases). Germline V gives CDR1 LGHNA, CDR2 YSLEER. The CDR3 has 16 amino acids. Trimming pared 3 bases from V and 1 base from J, leaving 15 bases between. CDR3 loop: CASSQGFQGNNYGYTF. The CDR3 DNA reads as TGCGCCAGCAGCCAGGGATTTCAGGGGAATAACTATGGCTACACCTTC.

The rearrangement joins TRBV4-2 to TRBJ1-2; D unresolved. V was pared by 0 bases and J by 2 bases, with 4 bases between. The CDR3 covers 13 residues. Germline CDR1 and CDR2: LGHNA and YNFKEQ. In nucleotides, the CDR3 is TGTGCCAGCAGCCAAGAACGGAACTATGGCTACACCTTC. Translation gives CASSQERNYGYTF.

This chain links TRBV11-2 with TRBJ2-3; tentative D call: TRBD2 (7 bases). The CDR3 has 15 amino acids. Germline assignment: CDR1 SGHAT and CDR2 FQNNGV. Trimming took off 2 bases at V and 3 bases at J, with 12 bases between the two ends. Here the CDR3 reads CASSLTGGATDTQYF. DNA of the CDR3: TGTGCCAGCAGCTTAACTGGGGGGGCGACAGATACGCAGTATTTT.

This clone showed up just once. The rearrangement joins TRBV6-1 to TRBJ2-1; 10 bases agree with TRBD2. Germline V gene data show CDR1 as MNHNS and CDR2 as SASEGT. J gave up 4 bases and V 7 bases, and 4 bases lay outside the gene matches. The CDR3 extends over 14 amino acids. The CDR3 sequence is CASNLAGGYNEQFF. CDR3 in DNA: TGTGCCAGCAATTTAGCGGGGGGTTACAATGAGCAGTTCTTC.

The chain combines TRBV7-6 with TRBJ2-3, with 11 bases fitting TRBD2. With 5 bases clipped from V and 5 bases from J, the junction kept 9 bases outside the gene matches. The CDR3 has 16 residues. CDR1 is SGHVS, CDR2 FNYEAQ, per germline. The CDR3 here is CASSDSGGADVDTQYF. The CDR3 DNA sequence: TGTGCCAGCAGCGATAGCGGGGGGGCAGATGTAGATACGCAGTATTTT.

The chain employs TRBV7-2 and TRBJ2-7; D unresolved. With 0 bases removed from V and 7 bases from J, the gap between germline ends came to 13 bases. Germline lookup yields CDR1 SGHTA and CDR2 FQGNSA. The CDR3 spans 14 residues. The CDR3 here is CASSLARGSDEQYF. Written as DNA, the CDR3 is TGTGCCAGCAGCTTAGCGCGCGGTTCTGATGAGCAGTACTTC. Full variable domain (rest looked up from reference TRBV7-2 and TRBJ2-7): GAGVSQSPSNKVTEKGKDVELRCDPISGHTALYWYRQSLGQGLEFLIYFQGNSAPDKSGLPSDRFSAERTGGSVSTLTIQRTQQEDSAVYLCASSLARGSDEQYFGPGTRLTVT.

The J gene is TRBJ2-7, the V gene TRBV6-1, with D perhaps TRBD1 (6 bases). Germline loops: CDR1 MNHNS, CDR2 SASEGT. The CDR3 runs to 16 residues. V shed 3 bases and J shed 4 bases, with 19 bases lying between them. The CDR3 sequence: CASSEQGYGGKYEQYF. DNA for the CDR3: TGTGCCAGCAGTGAGCAGGGGTATGGGGGAAAATACGAGCAGTACTTC.

CDR3 sequence reads: CASSLGKRNGDEQFF. Here the CDR3 DNA reads TGTGCCAGCAGCTTAGGAAAGCGGAACGGCGATGAGCAGTTCTTC. V and J are TRBV7-9 and TRBJ2-1; tentative D call: TRBD2 (5 bases). This CDR3 is built from 15 residues. V was shortened by 1 base and J by 8 bases, with 15 bases between the two germline ends. The germline V gene has CDR1 SEHNR and CDR2 FQNEAQ (reference sequence). Full variable domain (rest looked up from reference TRBV7-9 and TRBJ2-1): DTGVSQNPRHKITKRGQNVTFRCDPISEHNRLYWYRQTLGQGPEFLTYFQNEAQLEKSRLLSDRFSAERPKGSFSTLEIQRTEQGDSAMYLCASSLGKRNGDEQFFGPGTRLTVL.

In this sample, this clone turned up a few times. V is TRBV5-1 and J is TRBJ2-2; D is uncertain. This CDR3 has 15 amino acids. Trimming took 0 bases from V and 6 from J, leaving 12 bases between them. Per germline, CDR1 SGHRS and CDR2 YFSETQ. Written as DNA, the CDR3 is TGCGCCAGCAGCTTGGTCGACAAAGGAGCCGGGGAGCTGTTTTTT. It translates to CASSLVDKGAGELFF.